The clone carrying this T cell receptor (beta chain) was counted ten times or more. TCRdb itself ran the 5' RACE reads through MiXCR, one entry per CDR3 protein. The sample contains 15,000 to 20,000 distinct CDR3 sequences, around 5.8% of which appear only once. This entry comes from a study of early T cells in non-severe SARS-CoV-2 infection. CDR3 length: 17 residues. V trimming: 5 bases; J trimming: 0 bases; junction bases outside the gene matches: 9. Germline lookup yields CDR1 MNHNY and CDR2 SVGAGI (reference sequence). V is TRBV6-6 and J is TRBJ2-2; 7 bases align to TRBD1. The sample consisted of whole blood, taken at baseline. The sequence was obtained from an adult who was a healthcare worker with PCR-confirmed SARS-CoV-2 infection or an uninfected control (not recorded which). The CDR3 DNA reads TGTGCCAGCAGTACAAGACAGGGCCCCGCGAACACCGGGGAGCTGTTTTTT. This translates into CASSTRQGPANTGELFF.